The 22 T cell receptor beta chains in this list originate from one sample, sequenced in a study of T cells in women clearing cervical HPV infection. Profiling relied on immunoSEQ multiplex PCR, and the TCRdb table lists in-frame clones only, not all of them. Here the sample table reports some 41,000 clones. Sequencing used blood buffy coat. The source is a woman between 18 and 75 years old with a cervical HPV16 infection that either progressed to CIN3+ or cleared (not recorded which).

A word on this clone: The read falls 3 residues short of the CDR3 end, and the missing part is taken from the germline J gene. The J gene is TRBJ2-1, the V gene TRBV5-1, with D perhaps matching TRBD1 (6 bases). Per the germline V gene, CDR1 is SGHRS and CDR2 is YFSETQ. Trimming cost V 4 bases and J 1 base, with 18 bases left between them. The CDR3 is 17 residues long. CDR3 residues: CASSAIQGWESYNEQFF. The CDR3 bases that were read are TGCGCCAGCAGCGCTATACAGGGTTGGGAGTCCTACAATGAG. Full variable domain (rest looked up from reference TRBV5-1 and TRBJ2-1): KAGVTQTPRYLIKTRGQQVTLSCSPISGHRSVSWYQQTPGQGLQFLFEYFSETQRNKGNFPGRFSGRQFSNSRSEMNVSTLELGDSALYLCASSAIQGWESYNEQFFGPGTRLTVL.

Details on this clone: The read ends 3 residues shy of where the CDR3 ends; the end is completed using the germline J gene. This chain connects TRBV5-1 to TRBJ2-2, with 9 bases fitting TRBD1. The CDR3 loop spans 16 amino acids. Per germline, CDR1 SGHRS and CDR2 YFSETQ. V lost 5 bases, J lost 3 bases, and 8 bases stayed unmatched. CDR3 loop: CASRSRDRDYTGELFF. The part of the CDR3 DNA that was read is TGCGCCAGCAGGTCACGGGACAGGGATTACACCGGGGAG.

Turning to this clone: The read is 3 residues too short to cover the CDR3 end, so that end is filled in from the germline J gene. The V call is TRBV28, the J call TRBJ2-3; 7 bases are shared with TRBD2. Looked up from germline, CDR1 is MDHEN and CDR2 is SYDVKM. The CDR3 totals 16 residues. The V segment lost 5 bases and the J segment 2 bases; nucleotides outside the gene matches: 10. Partial CDR3 DNA: TGTGCCAGCAGTCCCCCTGCTGCGGGGGACACAGATACG. This encodes CASSPPAAGDTDT. In full, the CDR3 reads CASSPPAAGDTDTQYF.

Concerning this clone itself: The CDR3 extends 3 residues past the end of the read, so its final part is completed from the germline J gene. V gene TRBV20-1 combines with J gene TRBJ1-2; D is ambiguous. This CDR3 has 14 residues. Per the germline V gene, CDR1 is DFQATT and CDR2 is SNEGSKA (reference sequence). The sequenced part of the CDR3 DNA is TGCAGTGCTAGAGATCGAAGTAGGGTCGGCGGC. Translating it yields CSARDRSRVGG. The CDR3, in full, reads CSARDRSRVGGYTF.

Remarks on this clone: The read comes to an end 3 residues before the CDR3 does, leaving the germline J gene to fill in the end. This chain uses TRBV20-1 with TRBJ2-3; TRBD2 matches at 13 bases. Germline V gene lookup returns CDR1 DFQATT and CDR2 SNEGSKA (reference sequence). Trimming removed 5 bases from V and 2 bases from J; junction bases left unmatched: 4. CDR3 length: 15 residues. The part of the CDR3 DNA that was read is TGCAGTGCTGGACTAGCGGGGGCCGTCACAGATACG. Translating it yields CSAGLAGAVTDT. The full CDR3 protein is CSAGLAGAVTDTQYF.

Points on this clone: The read terminates 3 residues ahead of where the CDR3 ends, so the germline J gene completes it. V is TRBV30 and J is TRBJ1-1, with D unresolved. Trimming stripped 4 bases from V and 3 bases from J, with 12 bases between. The germline V gene encodes CDR1 GTSNPN and CDR2 SVGIG (reference sequence). This CDR3 comprises 13 residues. The CDR3 is CAWKEHRDTEAFF. CDR3 DNA (partial): TGTGCCTGGAAAGAGCACCGGGACACTGAA.

As to this clone: The CDR3 end lies 3 residues beyond the end of the read and is filled in from the germline J gene. The rearrangement uses TRBV5-1 and TRBJ1-1; 7 positions agree with TRBD1. CDR3 length equals 17 residues. Losses at the gene ends were 4 bases for V and 3 bases for J; bases not matched to a gene: 15. Germline V gives CDR1 SGHRS, CDR2 YFSETQ. CDR3 DNA, as far as it was read: TGCGCCAGCAGCGGCGGGACAGTCCGCGGAGGGGACACTGAA. It encodes CASSGGTVRGGDTE. The full-length CDR3 reads as CASSGGTVRGGDTEAFF.

Details on this clone: The CDR3 end lies 3 residues beyond the end of the read and is filled in from the germline J gene. V and J are TRBV29-1 and TRBJ2-7; D possibly corresponds to TRBD1 (6 bases). The germline V gene encodes CDR1 SQVTM and CDR2 ANQGSEA. There are 12 residues in the CDR3. Trimming took off 4 bases at V and 2 bases at J, with 9 bases between the two ends. The DNA read from the CDR3 is TGCAGCGTTGGGGCAGGGGCCTACGAG. Translating it yields CSVGAGAYE. The CDR3 as a whole reads CSVGAGAYEQYF.

Comments on this clone: The DNA ends 3 residues before the CDR3 does, and the rest of the CDR3 is filled in from the germline J gene. The chain is built from TRBV6-2 or TRBV6-3 and TRBJ2-1, with 9 bases matching TRBD1. The CDR3 consists of 16 residues. V was clipped by 6 bases and J by 8 bases; unmatched bases: 14. Germline V gene sequence: CDR1 MNHEY, CDR2 SVGEGT. CDR3 DNA (partial): TGTGCCAGCAGCCCACTAACCGACAGGGGGGGGGATGAG. This codes for CASSPLTDRGGDE. The whole CDR3 protein reads CASSPLTDRGGDEQFF.

As for this clone: With the read ending 3 residues before the CDR3 end, the germline J gene is used to fill in that end. V usage is TRBV20-1 and J usage is TRBJ1-4; weak D call: TRBD1 (5 bases). This CDR3 has 14 amino acids. Germline values: CDR1 DFQATT, CDR2 SNEGSKA (reference sequence). V was trimmed by 6 bases and J by 7 bases, leaving 18 bases between them. CDR3 bases read: TGCAGTGCACCCTTGGAGGGGCGAATTGAAAAA. Translation: CSAPLEGRIEK. The full CDR3 is CSAPLEGRIEKLFF.

As regards this clone: The read ends 3 residues before the CDR3 terminus; that terminus is restored from the germline J gene. The chain joins TRBV19 to TRBJ2-1, with 11 bases lining up with TRBD2. The CDR3 is 15 amino acids. With V trimmed by 8 bases and J by 4 bases, 7 bases remained unmatched. The V gene's germline CDR1 is LNHDA and CDR2 SQIVND (reference sequence). The sequenced CDR3 bases are TGTGCCAGTGCCCCACTAGCGGGAGCTTACAATGAG. This translates into CASAPLAGAYNE. The full-length CDR3 reads as CASAPLAGAYNEQFF.

A word on this clone: The read ends 3 residues before the CDR3 terminus; that terminus is restored from the germline J gene. This chain links TRBV4-1 with TRBJ2-5, with D perhaps TRBD2 (5 bases). From germline, CDR1 is MGHRA and CDR2 YSYEKL. V lost 4 bases and J 2 bases, leaving 8 bases between the germline ends. This CDR3 is built from 13 residues. The chain's CDR3 is CASSLGDQETQYF. The covered CDR3 bases are TGCGCCAGCAGCCTCGGGGATCAAGAGACC.

Turning to this clone: The read stops 3 residues short of the end of the CDR3; the missing end is completed from the germline J gene. The chain joins TRBV20-1 to TRBJ1-2; a possible D gene is TRBD1 (5 bases). CDR3 length: 13 amino acids. Germline V gene sequence: CDR1 DFQATT, CDR2 SNEGSKA (reference sequence). The germline V and J ends were trimmed by 6 bases and 5 bases, with 16 bases remaining between them. Incomplete CDR3 DNA: TGCAGTGCACCAACAGAGGGGCGGTATGGC. Amino acids: CSAPTEGRYG. The full CDR3 protein is CSAPTEGRYGYTF.

This chain's CDR3 is CASSLVAGARDTEAFF. The sequenced part of the CDR3 DNA is TGCGCCAGCAGCTTGGTAGCGGGGGCGAGGGACACTGAA. This chain joins TRBV5-1 and TRBJ1-1; perhaps TRBD1 as D (6 bases). The CDR3 goes on 3 residues after the read ends, and that part is filled in from the germline J gene. The CDR3 has 16 amino acids. V was trimmed by 0 bases and J by 3 bases, leaving 15 bases between them. CDR1 SGHRS and CDR2 YFSETQ come from the germline V gene.

In the case of this clone: The DNA ends 3 residues before the CDR3 does, and the rest of the CDR3 is filled in from the germline J gene. This chain joins TRBV12-3 or TRBV12-4 and TRBJ1-6; 10 bases are shared with TRBD1. Trimming took 5 bases from V and 7 from J; bases not matched to a gene: 5. This CDR3 is 15 amino acids long. This chain's CDR3 is CASSDRGPRNSPLHF. The CDR3 bases that were read are TGTGCCAGCAGTGACAGGGGGCCTCGGAATTCACCC.

Of note for this clone: The CDR3 extends 3 residues past the end of the read, so its final part is completed from the germline J gene. The V call is TRBV18, the J call TRBJ1-1, with TRBD1 as a possible D gene (5 bases). Trimming stripped 3 bases from V and 5 bases from J, with 10 bases between. This CDR3 contains 13 residues. Germline V CDR1 and CDR2: KGHSH, LQKENI. CDR3 DNA, as far as it was read: TGTGCCAGCTCACCTTCCAGGGCGACTGAA. Translated: CASSPSRATE. The full CDR3 protein reads CASSPSRATEAFF.

Notes on this clone: Read sequence stops 3 residues before the CDR3 end, and the germline J gene provides the missing end. This chain connects TRBV7-8 to TRBJ2-1; 10 nucleotides line up with TRBD2. The CDR3 totals 15 residues. V dropped 3 bases and J dropped 9; count of bases not matched to a gene: 8. Germline CDR1 SGHVS, CDR2 FQNEAQ. CDR3 region: CASSFAAGGAVEQFF. The covered CDR3 bases are TGTGCCAGCAGCTTCGCAGCGGGAGGGGCTGTTGAG.

The sequenced part of the CDR3 DNA is TGTGCCAGCAGCTCCCAAACAGGGGCCACTGAA. Encoded protein: CASSSQTGATE. The CDR3, in full, reads CASSSQTGATEAFF. The J gene is TRBJ1-1, the V gene TRBV7-9, with 7 bases aligning to TRBD1. Read data end 3 residues before the CDR3 end; the end is taken from the germline J gene. The CDR3 has 14 amino acids. J was trimmed by 4 bases and V by 4 bases; bases with no gene match: 6. The germline V gene has CDR1 SEHNR and CDR2 FQNEAQ (reference sequence).

The covered CDR3 bases are TGCGCCAGCAGAGCGGGAGGGCCCAGAGAGACC. Translated, it gives CASRAGGPRET. The full CDR3 sequence reads CASRAGGPRETQYF. The chain is built from TRBV5-1 and TRBJ2-5; 10 nucleotides match TRBD2. The read halts 3 residues ahead of the CDR3 end, with the missing end drawn from the germline J gene. Germline assignment: CDR1 SGHRS and CDR2 YFSETQ. The CDR3 consists of 14 residues. J lost 4 bases, V lost 5 bases, and 5 bases had no gene match.

About this clone itself: The read ends 3 residues before the CDR3 terminus; that terminus is restored from the germline J gene. This chain connects TRBV10-3 to TRBJ2-1, with TRBD2 identical over 8 bases. Losses at the gene ends were 4 bases for V and 6 bases for J; bases not matched to a gene: 8. In germline, CDR1 is ENHRY, CDR2 SYGVKD. This CDR3 spans 15 amino acids. Incomplete CDR3 DNA: TGTGCCATCAGTGGGGGGACTAGAATTCCCAATGAG. It encodes CAISGGTRIPNE. The whole CDR3 sequence reads CAISGGTRIPNEQFF.

As regards this clone: The read ends 3 residues shy of where the CDR3 ends; the end is completed using the germline J gene. This rearrangement joins TRBV12-3 or TRBV12-4 to TRBJ1-5, with D unclear. The V end lost 6 bases, the J end lost 1 base, and 13 bases lay between the germline ends. This CDR3 has 15 residues. The sequenced CDR3 bases are TGTGCCAGCAGCGGTGGGCAGCCCAGCAATCAGCCC. It translates to CASSGGQPSNQP. The whole CDR3 sequence reads CASSGGQPSNQPQHF.

Concerning this clone: The read ends 3 residues shy of where the CDR3 ends; the end is completed using the germline J gene. This chain connects TRBV5-1 to TRBJ1-3, with D possibly being TRBD1 (6 bases). Germline values: CDR1 SGHRS, CDR2 YFSETQ. The CDR3 has 14 residues. The ends were cut back, 2 bases at V and 4 bases at J, with 10 bases in the middle. This chain's CDR3 is CASSLTGKGNTIYF. The CDR3 DNA, read in part, is TGCGCCAGCAGCTTAACAGGGAAAGGAAACACC.